The source of this T cell receptor (beta chain) is a study of human T cells and chemical hapten exposure. The study, taken as a whole, reports: Expanded TCRs formed significantly more large CDR3 similarity clusters than controls.

The V and J ends lost 8 bases and 6 bases, in that order; junction bases with no gene match: 15. Germline CDR1 reads PRHDT; CDR2 reads FYEKMQ (reference sequence). The CDR3 length is 15 residues. TCRdb reprocessed the RACE reads via MiXCR and lists one record per CDR3 protein. The data show about 380,000 distinct CDR3 sequences, 4% to 5.5% seen once. In this sample, this clonotype turned up many times. Its specificity is unknown. The time point is: patch test 1, 2 weeks after DPC sensitization. Treatment in this sample: therapeutic diphenylcyclopropenone sensitization with weekly scalp DPC. The starting material was whole blood, obtained in connection with sensitization to the hapten diphenylcyclopropenone (DPC). The chain links TRBV13 to TRBJ1-2; TRBD1 matches at 7 bases. This clonotype originated in a woman aged 45-65 years with alopecia areata. Some clones in this sample may be carry-over from other donors' samples. CDR3 amino acids: CASYYPTGDGDGYTF. CDR3 nucleotide sequence: TGTGCCAGCTATTACCCAACAGGGGATGGAGATGGCTACACCTTC.